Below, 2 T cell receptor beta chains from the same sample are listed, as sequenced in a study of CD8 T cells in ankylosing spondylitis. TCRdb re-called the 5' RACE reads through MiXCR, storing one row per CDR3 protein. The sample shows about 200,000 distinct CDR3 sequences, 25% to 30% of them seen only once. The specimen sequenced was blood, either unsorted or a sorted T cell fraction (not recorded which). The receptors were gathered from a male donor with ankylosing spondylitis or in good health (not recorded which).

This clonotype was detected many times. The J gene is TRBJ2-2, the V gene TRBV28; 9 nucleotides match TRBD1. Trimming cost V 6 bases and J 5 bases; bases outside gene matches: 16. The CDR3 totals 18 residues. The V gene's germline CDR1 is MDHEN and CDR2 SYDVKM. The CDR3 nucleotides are TGTGCCAGCAGACGAGCAGGATCGGGACAGGGCGATACCGGGGAGCTGTTTTTT. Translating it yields CASRRAGSGQGDTGELFF.

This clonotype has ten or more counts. CDR3 protein: CGAGGTNKNTEAFF. The CDR3 DNA reads TGTGGGGCGGGGGGCACGAACAAGAACACTGAAGCTTTCTTT. The genes are TRBV28 and TRBJ1-1, with D possibly being TRBD1 (6 bases). Germline CDR1 and CDR2: MDHEN and SYDVKM. The CDR3 spans 14 residues.